This TCR beta chain appears in the sequencing data of a study of OX40 agonist ivuxolimab in advanced cancers. General notes on the study: Ivuxolimab was a fully human IgG2 agonistic monoclonal antibody targeting the costimulatory receptor OX40 (CD134). The monotherapy dose-escalation portion (N ≈ 56 patients) of the phase I ivuxolimab trial is reported in the paper. In the dose-escalation cohort, roughly 80% of patients were male, and the mean age was approximately 55 years, with a range of roughly 20 to 85. Partial responses occurred in three dose-escalation patients: two with cutaneous melanoma and one with hepatocellular carcinoma. Patients were allowed to have had prior anti-PD-1, anti-PD-L1 or anti-CTLA-4 therapy, and approximately 40% of the dose-escalation patients had previously received checkpoint inhibitors. Peripheral TCRbeta sequencing was intended to test whether TCR sequence diversity was altered and clonal T-cell expansion was caused by ivuxolimab. Of the approximately 50 dose-escalation patients, hepatocellular carcinoma was present in approximately 20, melanoma in approximately 15, renal cell carcinoma in 9 and head and neck cancer in 9. Intravenous ivuxolimab was administered to patients every 2 weeks at six dose levels: 0.01, 0.1, 0.3, 1.5, 3 and 10 mg/kg.

To sequence the TCRbeta CDR3 region, genomic DNA was isolated from the sorted cells. The immunoSEQ Assay was used for sequencing of TCRbeta CDR3 regions. As stored in TCRdb, this immuneACCESS dataset retains in-frame rearrangements with V and J assigned. A fraction of the clones does not appear; measured against another copy, unresolved V genes explain less than half of the discrepancy, and the remainder lacks a known reason. The sample has fewer than 65,000 clones on record, 94% of them singletons. Clones ranked in the top ten supply around 20% of the sample. The CDR1 and CDR2 encoded by the germline V gene are SGHRS and YFSETQ. V is cut by 1 base and J by 3 bases, and the space between the germline ends is 11 bases. The cysteine opens and the phenylalanine closes a CDR3 of 15 amino acids. The only DNA kept is the CDR3, 45 bases in frame from the first base. Worth noting for this clone: The antigen this receptor binds is unknown. No base qualities exist here, and no much larger clone lies one base off it.

The trial excluded patients who had a history of autoimmune disease or who were on systemic immunosuppression. In every dose cohort, peripheral blood was drawn for TCR sequencing at baseline, cycle 4 day 1, and cycle 7 day 1. Samples came from an open-label, multicenter, first-in-human phase I dose-escalation trial of ivuxolimab. The trial enrolled adults with locally advanced or metastatic head and neck squamous cell, hepatocellular, melanoma or renal cell carcinoma. CD4+ and CD8+ T cells were sorted separately from peripheral blood before TCR sequencing. What the work shows at the level of the full study, not this receptor alone: After ivuxolimab, CD8+ T cells had more expanded clones than CD4+ T cells on average. Antigen specificity was not determined for the clonally expanded peripheral T cells. Low levels of normalized T-cell clonal expansion were also seen in some nonresponding patients. In partial responders in the 0.1-3.0 mg/kg groups, normalized peripheral clonal expansion was found to be among the lowest, especially among CD8+ T cells. At doses from 0.1 to 3.0 mg/kg, clonal expansion was seen in both CD4+ and CD8+ blood T cells between baseline and week 6.

Here the sequenced sample was CD4+ or CD8+ T cells sorted from blood, taken in a trial of the OX40 agonist ivuxolimab. The rearrangement joined TRBV5-1 to TRBJ2-1; a weak D assignment points to TRBD1 (5 bases agree). The clonotype was recovered from an adult with an advanced solid tumor such as melanoma, head and neck, liver or kidney cancer. The DNA sequence follows: TGCGCCAGCAGCTTGTCGACAGACCACTACAATGAGCAGTTCTTC. The translation is CASSLSTDHYNEQFF. Supplemented by the reference TRBV5-1 and TRBJ2-1 proteins around the CDR3, the complete variable domain is KAGVTQTPRYLIKTRGQQVTLSCSPISGHRSVSWYQQTPGQGLQFLFEYFSETQRNKGNFPGRFSGRQFSNSRSEMNVSTLELGDSALYLCASSLSTDHYNEQFFGPGTRLTVL.